This T cell receptor (beta chain) was sequenced in a study of blood T cells in healthy people across ages. Study context: Capturing about one barcoded beta molecule per two T cells was achieved by template switching.

A second PCR of 7 to 11 cycles used a sample-barcoded 5' primer and a J-beta primer mix. Each CDR3 protein is one row after TCRdb ran MiXCR on the 5' RACE reads. The data hold about 1,400,000 distinct CDR3 sequences, with around 59% observed a single time. The germline V and J ends were trimmed by 3 bases and 7 bases, with 23 bases remaining between them. This CDR3 comprises 17 residues. CDR1 is SGHAT and CDR2 is FQDESV in the germline V gene (reference sequence). This chain uses TRBV11-1 with TRBJ2-3; tentatively, D is TRBD1 (6 bases). This clonotype was obtained from a man younger than 30 in good health. Sequenced: blood. The CDR3 loop is CASSFGKQGAVRNTQYF. The CDR3 nucleotides are TGTGCCAGCAGCTTTGGAAAACAGGGAGCCGTCAGAAATACGCAGTATTTT.